The clone carrying this T cell receptor (beta chain) appeared once. Only in-frame clones appear in the TCRdb table, and some are missing; sequencing was by immunoSEQ multiplex PCR. The sample has a few hundred thousand clones; approximately 80% are singletons. The data originate from a study of blood T cell repertoires in COVID-19. Study in general: Acute and convalescent COVID-19 samples came from the United States, Italy and Spain.

Trimming took 3 bases from V and 3 from J; bases not matched to a gene: 6. Germline V gene sequence: CDR1 MNHEY, CDR2 SMNVEV (reference sequence). The CDR3 length is 15 residues. What was sequenced was peripheral blood. V is TRBV27 and J is TRBJ2-7; TRBD1 aligns across 9 bases. The origin of this receptor is a human donor in a cohort sampled during active COVID-19. CDR3 protein: CASSLGTGGYYEQYF. CDR3 nucleotide sequence: TGTGCCAGCAGTTTGGGAACAGGGGGCTACTACGAGCAGTACTTC.